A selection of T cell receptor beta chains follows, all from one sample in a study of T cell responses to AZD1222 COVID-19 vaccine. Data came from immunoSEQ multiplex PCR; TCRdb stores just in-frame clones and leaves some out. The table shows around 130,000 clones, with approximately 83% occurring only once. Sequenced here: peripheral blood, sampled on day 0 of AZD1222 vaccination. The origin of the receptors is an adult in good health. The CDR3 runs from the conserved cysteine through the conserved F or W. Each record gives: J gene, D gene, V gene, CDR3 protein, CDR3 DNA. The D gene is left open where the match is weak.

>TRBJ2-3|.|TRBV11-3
CASSLGQEYHTDTQYF
TGTGCCAGCAGCTTAGGACAGGAATATCACACAGATACGCAGTATTTT
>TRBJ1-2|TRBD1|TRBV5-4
CASSPGQGNYGYTF
TGTGCCAGCAGCCCAGGACAGGGTAACTATGGCTACACCTTC
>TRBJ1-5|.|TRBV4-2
CASSQVGQPQHF
TGTGCCAGCAGCCAAGTAGGCCAGCCCCAGCATTTT
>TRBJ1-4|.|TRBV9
CASSADSTNEKLFF
TGTGCCAGCAGCGCGGATTCAACTAATGAAAAACTGTTTTTT
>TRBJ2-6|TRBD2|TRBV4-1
CASSQDLSGAGGANVLTF
TGCGCCAGCAGCCAAGATCTTAGCGGGGCGGGGGGGGCCAACGTCCTGACTTTC
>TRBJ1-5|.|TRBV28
CASSFTGGKAQPQHF
TGTGCCAGCAGTTTCACGGGGGGCAAGGCTCAGCCCCAGCATTTT
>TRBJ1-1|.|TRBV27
CASSSRREGNTEAFF
TGTGCCAGCAGTTCGAGGAGGGAGGGGAACACTGAAGCTTTCTTT
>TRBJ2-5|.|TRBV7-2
CASSFQTGQETQYF
TGTGCCAGCAGCTTCCAGACAGGCCAAGAGACCCAGTACTTC
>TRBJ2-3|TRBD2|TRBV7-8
CASSLPRLAGELDTQYF
TGTGCCAGCAGCTTGCCACGCCTAGCGGGAGAGCTTGACACGCAGTATTTT
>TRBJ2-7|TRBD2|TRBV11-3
CASKLSGGSREQYF
TGTGCCAGCAAGCTTAGTGGCGGGAGTCGCGAGCAGTACTTC